This T cell receptor (beta chain) emerged from a study of shared clonotypes between healthy human individuals. Germline CDR1 and CDR2: ENHRY and SYGVKD. The CDR3 runs 10 residues. V was clipped by 8 bases and J by 2 bases, with 1 base between them. The assay was immunoSEQ multiplex PCR, and TCRdb's table has in-frame clones only and misses some. This sample has around 700,000 clones, with under 95% found just once. CD45RO negativity and positive selection for CCR7 defined naive CD8 cells, a population that excluded terminally differentiated effector memory CD45RA+ cells. The sequenced material came from naive CD8+ T cells sorted from blood. V is TRBV10-3 and J is TRBJ2-1; no clear D gene. The clonotype was recovered from a young man in good health. Here the CDR3 DNA reads TGTGCCATCGCCTACAATGAGCAGTTCTTC. It translates to CAIAYNEQFF.